This entry lists 30 T cell receptor beta chains sequenced from one sample in a study of radiotherapy plus CTLA-4 blockade in lung cancer. Generated by immunoSEQ multiplex PCR, the TCRdb table keeps only in-frame clones and is missing some. The sample contains around 56,000 clones, roughly 80% of which appear only once. The specimen was peripheral blood, collected from a patient treated with radiotherapy plus ipilimumab. Source of these receptors: a human donor with non-small cell lung cancer who had a complete response to radiotherapy plus ipilimumab.

The chain couples TRBV7-2 to TRBJ1-2; D is undetermined. Trimming removed 5 bases at V and 4 bases at J, with 17 bases between. From germline, CDR1 is SGHTA and CDR2 FQGNSA. The CDR3 is 15 amino acids. In nucleotides, the CDR3 is TGTGCCAGCAGCACCTCCATGACCGGGATCTATGGCTACACCTTC. It is translated as CASSTSMTGIYGYTF.

The chain joins TRBV18 to TRBJ2-5, with D maybe TRBD2 (6 bases). The germline gives CDR1 KGHSH, CDR2 LQKENI. The germline V and J ends were trimmed by 4 bases and 2 bases, with 11 bases remaining between them. The CDR3 loop spans 14 amino acids. The CDR3 bases are TGTGCCAGCTCACTTGGGGGGTTACAAGAGACCCAGTACTTC. This translates into CASSLGGLQETQYF.

This chain uses TRBV28 with TRBJ1-5; TRBD1 aligns across 10 bases. From germline, CDR1 is MDHEN and CDR2 SYDVKM. CDR3 length equals 15 residues. J lost 2 bases, V lost 3 bases, and 1 base had no gene match. In DNA, the CDR3 is TGTGCCAGCAGTTTTGGGACAGGGGGCAATCAGCCCCAGCATTTT. Its translation: CASSFGTGGNQPQHF.

V is TRBV18 and J is TRBJ1-1; 7 nucleotides line up with TRBD1. V shed 3 bases and J 2 bases; nucleotides not matched to a gene: 9. Germline CDR1 and CDR2: KGHSH and LQKENI. The CDR3 runs 16 residues. This CDR3 reads CASSPSQGQLNTEAFF. In DNA, the CDR3 is TGTGCCAGCTCACCCTCGCAGGGACAGCTCAACACTGAAGCTTTCTTT.

The CDR3 nucleotides are TGCGCCAGCAGCCAATGGGACAGGGGGCCCACTGAAGCTTTCTTT. This translates into CASSQWDRGPTEAFF. J is TRBJ1-1 and V is TRBV4-3, with TRBD1 matching over 12 bases. This CDR3 has 15 residues. V shed 2 bases, J shed 4 bases, and the junction held 2 bases outside the gene matches. Germline CDR1 is LGHNA and CDR2 is YSLEER.

The chain is built from TRBV11-2 and TRBJ1-5; D remains ambiguous. The CDR3 has 16 amino acids. V was pared by 1 base and J by 2 bases, with 12 bases between. Germline V gene data show CDR1 as SGHAT and CDR2 as FQNNGV. The CDR3 region has the DNA TGTGCCAGCAGCTTAGGTTCGGGGAGCGGCAATCAGCCCCAGCATTTT. It yields the protein CASSLGSGSGNQPQHF.

V is TRBV2 and J is TRBJ2-7, with D possibly matching TRBD2 (5 bases). V gave up 7 bases and J gave up 3 bases, with 16 bases separating them. The CDR3 runs 14 residues. CDR1 and CDR2 (germline): SNHLY, FYNNEI. CDR3 sequence: CASKDAREFYEQYF. CDR3 nucleotide sequence: TGTGCCAGCAAAGACGCCCGGGAATTCTACGAGCAGTACTTC. Full variable domain (missing parts from reference TRBV2 and TRBJ2-7): EPEVTQTPSHQVTQMGQEVILRCVPISNHLYFYWYRQILGQKVEFLVSFYNNEISEKSEIFDDQFSVERPDGSNFTLKIRSTKLEDSAMYFCASKDAREFYEQYFGPGTRLTVT.

V is TRBV5-1 and J is TRBJ1-4, with 7 bases aligning to TRBD1. The CDR3 loop spans 14 amino acids. The trim removed 0 bases at V and 7 bases at J, leaving 3 bases unmatched. Germline loops: CDR1 SGHRS, CDR2 YFSETQ. CDR3 loop: CASSLDRDSEKLFF. The CDR3 DNA follows: TGCGCCAGCAGCTTGGACAGGGACAGTGAAAAACTGTTTTTT.

The V and J genes are TRBV6-1 and TRBJ1-2, with a tentative D call TRBD1 (6 bases). Germline CDR1 and CDR2: MNHNS and SASEGT. This CDR3 is 11 amino acids long. V was clipped by 8 bases and J by 12 bases, with 16 bases between them. CDR3 amino acids: CASGPMDRHTF. The DNA for the CDR3 is TGTGCCAGCGGGCCGATGGACAGACACACCTTC.

This sequence joins TRBV7-9 and TRBJ2-5, with 11 bases that match TRBD2. CDR1 is SEHNR and CDR2 is FQNEAQ in the germline V gene (reference sequence). CDR3 size: 16 residues. Germline trimming cut 5 bases from V and 4 bases from J; bases unmatched to any gene: 9. The CDR3 DNA reads TGTGCCAGCAGCGGGTCTAGCGGGGGGAGTATAGAGACCCAGTACTTC. Residues: CASSGSSGGSIETQYF.

The rearrangement links TRBV7-9 to TRBJ2-3, with TRBD2 identical over 12 bases. In germline, CDR1 is SEHNR, CDR2 FQNEAQ (reference sequence). V dropped 1 base and J dropped 1; count of bases not matched to a gene: 3. The CDR3 spans 17 residues. For the CDR3, the DNA is TGTGCCAGCAGCTTAGTCGCTAGCGGGGGGGGCACAGATACGCAGTATTTT. This gives the protein CASSLVASGGGTDTQYF.

This chain joins TRBV4-3 and TRBJ1-2; the match to TRBD1 covers 9 bases. In germline, CDR1 is LGHNA, CDR2 YSLEER. V shed 0 bases, J shed 6 bases, and the junction held 5 bases outside the gene matches. The CDR3 runs to 15 residues. DNA of the CDR3: TGCGCCAGCAGCCAAGAGGGACAGGGAATCCATGGCTACACCTTC. It is translated as CASSQEGQGIHGYTF.

The V gene is TRBV29-1, the J gene TRBJ1-1; perhaps TRBD1 as D (6 bases). Germline V gene lookup returns CDR1 SQVTM and CDR2 ANQGSEA. The V gene lost 3 bases and the J gene lost 0 bases, with 11 bases spanning the gap. The CDR3 loop spans 14 amino acids. The CDR3 DNA follows: TGCAGCGTTGAGGGGACACTTATGAACACTGAAGCTTTCTTT. Its protein is CSVEGTLMNTEAFF. Variable domain in full (rest from reference TRBV29-1 and TRBJ1-1): SAVISQKPSRDICQRGTSLTIQCQVDSQVTMMFWYRQQPGQSLTLIATANQGSEATYESGFVIDKFPISRPNLTFSTLTVSNMSPEDSSIYLCSVEGTLMNTEAFFGQGTRLTVV.

This chain uses TRBV6-5 with TRBJ2-2; TRBD2 agrees at 11 bases. J lost 4 bases, V lost 7 bases, and 5 bases had no gene match. From germline, CDR1 is MNHEY and CDR2 SVGAGI. This CDR3 has 15 residues. The CDR3 DNA reads TGTGCCAGCACAAAACTAGCGGGAGCCACCGGGGAGCTGTTTTTT. As protein: CASTKLAGATGELFF.

The genes are TRBV28 and TRBJ1-5, with D unresolved. The CDR3 has 15 residues. The V gene's germline CDR1 is MDHEN and CDR2 SYDVKM. The germline V and J ends were trimmed by 5 bases and 3 bases, with 14 bases remaining between them. Here the CDR3 reads CASSPPGGNNQPQHF. The DNA for the CDR3 is TGTGCCAGCAGTCCCCCGGGAGGTAACAATCAGCCCCAGCATTTT.

The rearrangement uses TRBV15 and TRBJ2-1; TRBD2 agrees at 12 bases. CDR3 length equals 18 residues. V trimming: 1 base; J trimming: 1 base; junction bases outside the gene matches: 5. CDR1 LNHNV and CDR2 YYDKDF come from the germline V gene (reference sequence). The CDR3 DNA follows: TGTGCCACCAGCAGAGCCGGACTAGCGGGACAGTCCTACAATGAGCAGTTCTTC. Encoded protein: CATSRAGLAGQSYNEQFF.

This chain uses TRBV7-2 with TRBJ1-2; perhaps TRBD1 as D (6 bases). Trimming removed 7 bases at V and 6 bases at J, with 21 bases between. Looked up from germline, CDR1 is SGHTA and CDR2 is FQGNSA. This CDR3 region has 15 residues. CDR3 bases: TGTGCCAGCACCCCAACAGTGGGGGGGCGGAATGGCTACACCTTC. The encoded protein is CASTPTVGGRNGYTF.

V is TRBV5-1 and J is TRBJ2-2; no firm D call. Trimming cost V 8 bases and J 2 bases, with 13 bases left between them. The CDR3 sequence is 14 residues long. CDR1 is SGHRS and CDR2 is YFSETQ in the germline V gene. CDR3 nucleotides: TGCGCCAGTTCAGCGTCCGATAACACCGGGGAGCTGTTTTTT. Translated, it gives CASSASDNTGELFF.

This clone was observed a few times. The gene calls are TRBV7-2 and TRBJ1-5; possibly TRBD1 for D (5 bases). V dropped 1 base and J dropped 3 bases, with 10 bases sitting between them. Per germline, CDR1 SGHTA and CDR2 FQGNSA. This CDR3 is built from 15 residues. CDR3 nucleotides: TGTGCCAGCAGCTTAGTAGGGGAACCCAATCAGCCCCAGCATTTT. Translating gives CASSLVGEPNQPQHF. Using reference TRBV7-2 and TRBJ1-5 for the parts outside the CDR3, the full variable domain is GAGVSQSPSNKVTEKGKDVELRCDPISGHTALYWYRQSLGQGLEFLIYFQGNSAPDKSGLPSDRFSAERTGGSVSTLTIQRTQQEDSAVYLCASSLVGEPNQPQHFGDGTRLSIL.

This chain joins TRBV13 and TRBJ2-3; 10 bases match TRBD2. This CDR3 is 17 amino acids long. Per germline, CDR1 PRHDT and CDR2 FYEKMQ (reference sequence). V was clipped by 1 base and J by 6 bases; unmatched bases: 10. The CDR3 region is CASSLVPSGRAPDTQYF. The CDR3 DNA is TGTGCCAGCAGCTTAGTCCCGAGCGGGAGGGCCCCTGATACGCAGTATTTT.

This chain joins TRBV4-3 and TRBJ2-1; 7 bases agree with TRBD1. V shed 0 bases and J 6 bases; nucleotides not matched to a gene: 11. The V gene's germline CDR1 is LGHNA and CDR2 YSLEER. The length of the CDR3 is 17 residues. This chain's CDR3 is CASSQDHEQGLINEQFF. Here the CDR3 DNA reads TGCGCCAGCAGCCAAGATCATGAACAGGGGTTGATCAATGAGCAGTTCTTC.

The rearrangement joins TRBV5-1 to TRBJ2-3; tentatively, D is TRBD1 (5 bases). V lost 4 bases to trimming and J lost 3 bases, with 12 bases between them. The CDR3 length is 14 residues. Germline lookup yields CDR1 SGHRS and CDR2 YFSETQ. CDR3 coding DNA: TGCGCCAGCAGCCAGGGTGTTGATACAGATACGCAGTATTTT. Translating it yields CASSQGVDTDTQYF. The entire variable domain, with the rest obtained from reference TRBV5-1 and TRBJ2-3, is as follows: KAGVTQTPRYLIKTRGQQVTLSCSPISGHRSVSWYQQTPGQGLQFLFEYFSETQRNKGNFPGRFSGRQFSNSRSEMNVSTLELGDSALYLCASSQGVDTDTQYFGPGTRLTVL.

V and J are TRBV4-1 and TRBJ1-1; D is uncertain. Germline loops: CDR1 MGHRA, CDR2 YSYEKL. This CDR3 contains 15 residues. V was cut by 0 bases and J by 6 bases, with 14 bases left in between. The CDR3 coding sequence is TGCGCCAGCAGCCAAGATCAGGTAGGGAGGGCTGAAGCTTTCTTT. Its translation is CASSQDQVGRAEAFF.

This rearrangement joins TRBV6-5 to TRBJ1-1, with D possibly being TRBD1 (5 bases). The CDR3 sequence is 14 residues long. V gave up 3 bases and J gave up 2 bases, with 10 bases separating them. Germline CDR1 reads MNHEY; CDR2 reads SVGAGI. The CDR3 is CASSYGGRNTEAFF. The CDR3 DNA reads TGTGCCAGCAGTTATGGGGGGAGAAACACTGAAGCTTTCTTT.

The chain combines TRBV29-1 with TRBJ1-4; possibly TRBD1 for D (5 bases). Germline V gene data show CDR1 as SQVTM and CDR2 as ANQGSEA. The CDR3 length is 12 residues. The V end was cut by 4 bases, the J end by 7 bases, with 10 bases between. The CDR3 region is CSVAQGGEKLFF. The CDR3 bases are TGCAGCGTTGCGCAGGGCGGTGAAAAACTGTTTTTT.

V usage is TRBV10-3 and J usage is TRBJ2-1; TRBD2 matches at 16 bases. The trim removed 10 bases at V and 10 bases at J, leaving 7 bases unmatched. This CDR3 has 14 amino acids. CDR1 and CDR2 (germline): ENHRY, SYGVKD. CDR3 in amino acids: CATEGLAGGREQFF. In DNA, the CDR3 is TGTGCCACGGAGGGACTAGCGGGAGGGAGGGAGCAGTTCTTC.

V gene TRBV27 combines with J gene TRBJ1-1; D is possibly TRBD1 (5 bases). V shed 4 bases and J shed 2 bases, with 11 bases lying between them. Germline V gives CDR1 MNHEY, CDR2 SMNVEV (reference sequence). This CDR3 spans 14 amino acids. Here the CDR3 reads CASSSWGLNTEAFF. The CDR3 region has the DNA TGTGCCAGCAGTTCATGGGGCCTAAACACTGAAGCTTTCTTT.

This clone was counted once. The rearrangement links TRBV2 to TRBJ2-7; a weak D match, TRBD1 (6 bases). The CDR3 loop spans 12 amino acids. Trimming stripped 6 bases from V and 4 bases from J, with 10 bases between. CDR1 and CDR2 (germline): SNHLY, FYNNEI. CDR3 nucleotides: TGTGCCAGCAGCAGGACAGCATACGAGCAGTACTTC. It yields the protein CASSRTAYEQYF.

The gene calls are TRBV5-1 and TRBJ1-6, with TRBD1 matching 10 bases. CDR1 is SGHRS, CDR2 YFSETQ, per germline. This CDR3 spans 13 amino acids. J lost 7 bases, V lost 8 bases, and 3 bases had no gene match. The CDR3 loop is CARPDRGNSPLHF. The CDR3 nucleotides read TGCGCCAGGCCGGACAGGGGGAATTCACCCCTCCACTTT.

This clone was seen a few times. The rearrangement uses TRBV10-1 and TRBJ2-2, with TRBD1 matching 8 bases. Trimming at V came to 4 bases and at J to 1 base, leaving 5 bases not matched to a gene. The germline V gene has CDR1 WNHNN and CDR2 SYGVQD (reference sequence). This CDR3 has 16 residues. CDR3 sequence: CASSGAGTGNTGELFF. The CDR3 DNA sequence: TGCGCCAGCAGTGGAGCCGGGACAGGGAACACCGGGGAGCTGTTTTTT.